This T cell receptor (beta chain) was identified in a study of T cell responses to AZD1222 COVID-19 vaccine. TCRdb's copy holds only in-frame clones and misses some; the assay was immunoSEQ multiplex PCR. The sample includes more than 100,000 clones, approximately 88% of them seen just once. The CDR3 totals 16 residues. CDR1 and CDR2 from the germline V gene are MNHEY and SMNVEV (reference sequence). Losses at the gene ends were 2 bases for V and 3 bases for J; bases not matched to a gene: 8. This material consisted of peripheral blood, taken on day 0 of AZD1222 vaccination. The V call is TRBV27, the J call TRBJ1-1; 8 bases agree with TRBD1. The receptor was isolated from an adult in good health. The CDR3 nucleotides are TGTGCCAGCAGTTTACCCCCGACAGGGGAGGACACTGAAGCTTTCTTT. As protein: CASSLPPTGEDTEAFF.